Each of the 23 T cell receptor beta chains below was sequenced from the same sample in a study of control samples from healthy donors and cancer patients. This table comes from immunoSEQ multiplex PCR, and its TCRdb copy is limited to in-frame clones, with some not included. The sample holds under 150,000 clones, roughly 89% seen once. Sequencing used blood. All receptors derive from a man aged 30-40 years in good health.

This clone was detected only a few times. This chain connects TRBV10-2 to TRBJ1-6; 7 bases fit TRBD1. The length of the CDR3 is 12 residues. The V gene's germline CDR1 is WSHSY and CDR2 SAAADI. The V gene end was trimmed by 7 bases and the J gene end by 7 bases; junction bases not matched to a gene: 1. The CDR3 sequence is CASTGGNSPLHF. The CDR3 DNA reads TGCGCCAGCACAGGGGGGAATTCACCCCTCCACTTT.

The chain joins TRBV19 to TRBJ1-1, with 7 bases aligning to TRBD1. This CDR3 comprises 14 residues. CDR1 is LNHDA and CDR2 is SQIVND in the germline V gene (reference sequence). V was pared by 6 bases and J by 4 bases, with 8 bases of the junction left unmatched. The CDR3 protein is CASRYRGSSTEAFF. CDR3 DNA: TGTGCCAGTAGGTACAGGGGTTCCTCCACTGAAGCTTTCTTT.

V and J are TRBV27 and TRBJ2-3; 11 bases match TRBD2. Germline CDR1 is MNHEY and CDR2 is SMNVEV (reference sequence). The CDR3 is 17 residues long. After removal of 2 bases from V and 3 bases from J, the junction contained 7 bases not matched to a gene. CDR3 region: CASSLPSTSGRTDTQYF. CDR3 coding DNA: TGTGCCAGCAGTTTACCCTCTACTAGCGGGAGAACAGATACGCAGTATTTT.

This chain connects TRBV2 to TRBJ1-3; D is ambiguous. Trimming pared 2 bases from V and 0 bases from J, leaving 8 bases between. The CDR3 runs to 15 residues. Looked up from germline, CDR1 is SNHLY and CDR2 is FYNNEI. CDR3 residues: CASSERRTSGNTIYF. The CDR3 DNA reads TGTGCCAGCAGTGAAAGGCGTACCTCTGGAAACACCATATATTTT.

The genes are TRBV7-9 and TRBJ2-7; tentative D call: TRBD1 (7 bases). The germline V gene has CDR1 SEHNR and CDR2 FQNEAQ (reference sequence). CDR3 length: 15 amino acids. V was shortened by 0 bases and J by 4 bases, with 13 bases between the two germline ends. The CDR3 DNA is TGTGCCAGCAGCTTAGCGGCGACAGGGAGGTACGAGCAGTACTTC. Encoded protein: CASSLAATGRYEQYF.

The chain's CDR3 is CASSANPGHSNTGELFF. The CDR3, as DNA: TGTGCCAGCAGCGCCAACCCGGGACATTCGAACACCGGGGAGCTGTTTTTT. V gene TRBV9 combines with J gene TRBJ2-2, with D possibly TRBD1 on 6 matching bases. V lost 3 bases and J 0 bases, leaving 15 bases between the germline ends. The CDR3 covers 17 residues. CDR1 and CDR2 from the germline V gene are SGDLS and YYNGEE.

This chain joins TRBV5-4 and TRBJ2-3; D gene uncertain. Germline V lookup: CDR1 SGHNT, CDR2 YYREEE (reference sequence). V was cut by 1 base and J by 4 bases, with 16 bases left in between. This CDR3 contains 16 residues. CDR3 in amino acids: CASSLLVQIRADTQYF. CDR3 bases: TGTGCCAGCAGCTTGTTGGTCCAGATAAGAGCAGATACGCAGTATTTT. Variable domain in full (rest from reference TRBV5-4 and TRBJ2-3): ETGVTQSPTHLIKTRGQQVTLRCSSQSGHNTVSWYQQALGQGPQFIFQYYREEENGRGNFPPRFSGLQFPNYSSELNVNALELDDSALYLCASSLLVQIRADTQYFGPGTRLTVL.

The V gene is TRBV6-5, the J gene TRBJ1-5; TRBD1 might be the D (6 bases). The V end was cut by 7 bases, the J end by 2 bases, with 6 bases between. The CDR3 contains 12 residues. Germline V gives CDR1 MNHEY, CDR2 SVGAGI. CDR3 in amino acids: CASKGGNQPQHF. CDR3 nucleotide sequence: TGTGCCAGCAAGGGGGGCAATCAGCCCCAGCATTTT.

This clone was observed a few times. The chain joins TRBV5-5 to TRBJ1-3, with 8 positions matching TRBD1. The V and J ends lost 0 bases and 3 bases, in that order; junction bases with no gene match: 8. The CDR3 has 17 residues. The germline V gene encodes CDR1 SGHKS and CDR2 YYEKEE (reference sequence). CDR3 DNA sequence: TGTGCCAGCAGCTTGGGGACAGGGTTTAATTTTGGAAACACCATATATTTT. It is translated as CASSLGTGFNFGNTIYF.

This CDR3 is CASSKDGQGNQPQHF. The CDR3 DNA reads TGTGCCAGCAGCAAAGATGGACAGGGCAATCAGCCCCAGCATTTT. The chain employs TRBV7-2 and TRBJ1-5; TRBD1 matches 7 bases. This CDR3 spans 15 amino acids. V shed 5 bases and J 2 bases; nucleotides not matched to a gene: 6. CDR1 and CDR2 (germline): SGHTA, FQGNSA.

The chain joins TRBV27 to TRBJ2-1; 13 bases are shared with TRBD2. V was pared by 6 bases and J by 7 bases, with 6 bases of the junction left unmatched. The CDR3 is 15 residues long. In germline, CDR1 is MNHEY, CDR2 SMNVEV (reference sequence). CDR3 nucleotide sequence: TGTGCCAGCAGCCCAGGGACTAGCGGGACAAATGAGCAGTTCTTC. Amino acid sequence: CASSPGTSGTNEQFF.

This clone was seen a single time. The chain combines TRBV2 with TRBJ1-4; 11 bases are a match to TRBD1. The germline gives CDR1 SNHLY, CDR2 FYNNEI. The CDR3 extends over 15 amino acids. J was trimmed by 7 bases and V by 8 bases; bases with no gene match: 9. CDR3: CASASLGTGGEKLFF. The CDR3, as DNA: TGTGCCAGCGCTTCGCTCGGGACAGGGGGTGAAAAACTGTTTTTT.

V is TRBV29-1 and J is TRBJ2-1; a weak D match, TRBD2 (7 bases). The CDR3 is 11 residues long. From germline, CDR1 is SQVTM and CDR2 ANQGSEA. Trimming left V 7 bases short and J 9 bases short, with 13 bases between. CDR3 DNA: TGCAGCGCCCCTCGGGGGGCTGAGCAGTTCTTC. Encoded protein: CSAPRGAEQFF.

J is TRBJ1-5 and V is TRBV19; D uncertain. The V gene's germline CDR1 is LNHDA and CDR2 SQIVND (reference sequence). V shed 3 bases and J shed 9 bases, with 12 bases lying between them. The CDR3 covers 13 residues. The CDR3 is CASSIDVYRPQHF. The DNA of the CDR3 is TGTGCCAGTAGTATTGACGTGTATCGGCCCCAGCATTTT.

The V and J genes are TRBV5-8 and TRBJ2-5; D not resolved. Trimming took off 4 bases at V and 9 bases at J, with 10 bases between the two ends. Germline CDR1 and CDR2: SGHTS and YDEGEE. The CDR3 is made up of 11 amino acids. The CDR3 DNA follows: TGTGCCAGCAGCCTCCTCGAGTCCCAGTACTTC. Residues: CASSLLESQYF.

V is TRBV7-8 and J is TRBJ2-1, with TRBD2 identical over 13 bases. Germline CDR1 and CDR2: SGHVS and FQNEAQ. V lost 5 bases and J lost 9; bases outside the gene matches: 7. This CDR3 contains 15 residues. The CDR3 bases are TGTGCCAGCAGCCTACGACTAGCGGGAGGAGGTGAGCAGTTCTTC. It encodes CASSLRLAGGGEQFF.

The V gene is TRBV27, the J gene TRBJ1-6; D gene uncertain. CDR1 MNHEY and CDR2 SMNVEV come from the germline V gene (reference sequence). The CDR3 has 14 residues. V was trimmed by 6 bases and J by 4 bases, leaving 10 bases between them. The CDR3 DNA follows: TGTGCCAGCAGAAGTTCGGATTATAATTCACCCCTCCACTTT. Protein sequence: CASRSSDYNSPLHF.

On this clone itself: The junction and the germline gene differ at one end; a read error may be behind it. The gene calls are TRBV9 and TRBJ1-1; D remains ambiguous. CDR1 and CDR2 from the germline V gene are SGDLS and YYNGEE. The CDR3 spans 15 residues. The chain's CDR3 is CASSVVSTGNSEAFF. DNA of the CDR3: TGTGCCAGCAGCGTAGTATCCACGGGGAACTCTGAAGCTTTCTTT.

This clone was counted only a few times. V usage is TRBV19 and J usage is TRBJ2-2; 7 bases fit TRBD2. Germline V gives CDR1 LNHDA, CDR2 SQIVND (reference sequence). The CDR3 is 15 residues long. V dropped 5 bases and J dropped 7; count of bases not matched to a gene: 10. CDR3 in DNA: TGTGCCAGTAGTCTCTGGCGGGAGCGAGACGGGGAGCTGTTTTTT. This translates into CASSLWRERDGELFF. Complete variable domain (other parts from reference TRBV19 and TRBJ2-2): DGGITQSPKYLFRKEGQNVTLSCEQNLNHDAMYWYRQDPGQGLRLIYYSQIVNDFQKGDIAEGYSVSREKKESFPLTVTSAQKNPTAFYLCASSLWRERDGELFFGEGSRLTVL.

J is TRBJ2-5 and V is TRBV6-2 or TRBV6-3; 7 bases are shared with TRBD2. This CDR3 has 14 amino acids. The J segment lost 5 bases and the V segment lost 4 bases, leaving 7 bases of the junction unmatched. Germline V gene data show CDR1 as MNHEY and CDR2 as SVGEGT. The CDR3 coding sequence is TGTGCCAGCAGTTCCGGGACTAACGTGGAGACCCAGTACTTC. Amino acid sequence: CASSSGTNVETQYF.

The V and J genes are TRBV30 and TRBJ1-5; D perhaps matches TRBD1 (5 bases). The CDR3 covers 14 residues. Germline CDR1 reads GTSNPN; CDR2 reads SVGIG (reference sequence). The V gene lost 1 base and the J gene lost 0 bases, with 7 bases spanning the gap. The CDR3 sequence is CAWSGGISNQPQHF. DNA for the CDR3: TGTGCCTGGAGTGGGGGCATTAGCAATCAGCCCCAGCATTTT.

The CDR3 DNA reads TGCGCCAGCAGCCAACCAGGACTAGCGGGAGGGACCCAGTACTTC. This gives the protein CASSQPGLAGGTQYF. V is TRBV4-1 and J is TRBJ2-5, with 14 bases lining up with TRBD2. CDR1 and CDR2 from the germline V gene are MGHRA and YSYEKL. The CDR3 covers 15 residues. V shed 2 bases and J 7 bases; nucleotides not matched to a gene: 3.

The V gene is TRBV6-1, the J gene TRBJ2-7, with no clear D. The CDR3 is 13 residues long. Per the germline V gene, CDR1 is MNHNS and CDR2 is SASEGT. The V end lost 0 bases, the J end lost 3 bases, and 6 bases lay between the germline ends. CDR3 sequence reads: CASSEAPSYEQYF. Written as DNA, the CDR3 is TGTGCCAGCAGTGAAGCCCCTAGCTACGAGCAGTACTTC.